The 26 T cell receptor beta chains in this list originate from one sample, sequenced in a study of cytomegalovirus exposure and HLA in healthy donors. In the PCR, 60 Vbeta and 13 Jbeta primers were used. The data were produced by immunoSEQ multiplex PCR, yet TCRdb's version contains in-frame clones alone and is incomplete. The repertoire holds about 130,000 clones, with approximately 79% as singletons. The source material was PBMCs. These receptors were obtained from a young man in good health and CMV-seronegative.

The chain employs TRBV11-2 and TRBJ2-7, with 11 bases that match TRBD2. Germline CDR1 is SGHAT and CDR2 is FQNNGV. The V gene end was trimmed by 1 base and the J gene end by 1 base; junction bases not matched to a gene: 3. CDR3 size: 16 residues. The CDR3 nucleotides read TGTGCCAGCAGCTTAGCCCGGACTAGCGGGTCCTACGAGCAGTACTTC. The encoded protein is CASSLARTSGSYEQYF. Using reference TRBV11-2 and TRBJ2-7 for the parts outside the CDR3, the full variable domain is EAGVAQSPRYKIIEKRQSVAFWCNPISGHATLYWYQQILGQGPKLLIQFQNNGVVDDSQLPKDRFSAERLKGVDSTLKIQPAKLEDSAVYLCASSLARTSGSYEQYFGPGTRLTVT.

The chain uses TRBV6-6 and TRBJ2-5, with D perhaps matching TRBD1 (6 bases). V gave up 5 bases and J gave up 5 bases, with 21 bases separating them. CDR1 and CDR2 (germline): MNHNY, SVGAGI (reference sequence). The CDR3 length is 16 residues. Here the CDR3 reads CASSNRQAVKEETQYF. The CDR3 DNA follows: TGTGCCAGCAGTAACCGACAGGCGGTCAAGGAGGAGACCCAGTACTTC.

This chain joins TRBV6-1 and TRBJ2-7; weak D call: TRBD2 (6 bases). The germline V gene has CDR1 MNHNS and CDR2 SASEGT. This CDR3 spans 14 amino acids. Trimming left V 5 bases short and J 2 bases short, with 13 bases between. The DNA for the CDR3 is TGTGCCAGCAGTCGCGGGACTGCCCCCTACGAGCAGTACTTC. Its protein product is CASSRGTAPYEQYF.

The chain uses TRBV6-5 and TRBJ1-2, with D possibly matching TRBD1 (5 bases). Germline CDR1 is MNHEY and CDR2 is SVGAGI. The V end was cut by 10 bases, the J end by 4 bases, with 22 bases between. The CDR3 covers 15 residues. The CDR3 DNA reads TGTGCCACCCTACCCGGGCAGGGACTCTTCTATGGCTACACCTTC. Translating it yields CATLPGQGLFYGYTF.

This clone is deemed medium-sized. The CDR3 bases are TGTGCCAGCAGCTTAGATTATAGGGGGGGGGCCTGGGATGAGCAGTTCTTC. It is translated as CASSLDYRGGAWDEQFF. V gene TRBV11-2 combines with J gene TRBJ2-1, with D perhaps matching TRBD2 (7 bases). Trimming took 0 bases from V and 8 from J, leaving 20 bases between them. The length of the CDR3 is 17 residues. Germline CDR1 is SGHAT and CDR2 is FQNNGV.

The V gene is TRBV7-2, the J gene TRBJ1-1; D is possibly TRBD1 (6 bases). The CDR3 extends over 12 amino acids. Germline lookup yields CDR1 SGHTA and CDR2 FQGNSA. Trimming stripped 1 base from V and 8 bases from J, with 8 bases between. For the CDR3, the DNA is TGTGCCAGCAGCTTAGTGGACAGAGAAGCTTTCTTT. This gives the protein CASSLVDREAFF.

This chain joins TRBV9 and TRBJ2-5; 8 positions agree with TRBD2. Germline V gene lookup returns CDR1 SGDLS and CDR2 YYNGEE. Trimming cost V 3 bases and J 6 bases; bases outside gene matches: 13. This CDR3 is 16 amino acids long. CDR3 nucleotides: TGTGCCAGCAGCGCATCGCCGGGGGGGGTTTTGAAGACCCAGTACTTC. Translating gives CASSASPGGVLKTQYF.

The chain is built from TRBV2 and TRBJ2-5; 8 nucleotides agree with TRBD2. The germline V gene has CDR1 SNHLY and CDR2 FYNNEI. This CDR3 comprises 14 residues. The V and J ends lost 8 bases and 4 bases, in that order; junction bases with no gene match: 9. The CDR3 loop is CASWKAGGAETQYF. DNA of the CDR3: TGTGCCAGCTGGAAGGCGGGGGGAGCAGAGACCCAGTACTTC.

The J gene is TRBJ2-7, the V gene TRBV7-2; D not certain. This CDR3 is built from 15 residues. Per germline, CDR1 SGHTA and CDR2 FQGNSA. V gave up 5 bases and J gave up 0 bases, with 14 bases separating them. CDR3 DNA: TGTGCCAGCAGCGAAGAGTGGGCGATCTCCTACGAGCAGTACTTC. Its protein is CASSEEWAISYEQYF. Complete variable domain (other parts from reference TRBV7-2 and TRBJ2-7): GAGVSQSPSNKVTEKGKDVELRCDPISGHTALYWYRQSLGQGLEFLIYFQGNSAPDKSGLPSDRFSAERTGGSVSTLTIQRTQQEDSAVYLCASSEEWAISYEQYFGPGTRLTVT.

The chain joins TRBV28 to TRBJ2-3; 11 bases are a match to TRBD2. Germline loops: CDR1 MDHEN, CDR2 SYDVKM. V shed 4 bases, J shed 3 bases, and the junction held 12 bases outside the gene matches. CDR3 size: 18 residues. This chain's CDR3 is CASSSSSGLAAETDTQYF. CDR3 in DNA: TGTGCCAGCAGTTCTTCCTCGGGACTAGCGGCAGAAACAGATACGCAGTATTTT.

The rearrangement uses TRBV19 and TRBJ2-1, with D perhaps matching TRBD2 (6 bases). Germline loops: CDR1 LNHDA, CDR2 SQIVND (reference sequence). The V end was cut by 3 bases, the J end by 10 bases, with 13 bases between. This CDR3 contains 13 residues. Here the CDR3 DNA reads TGTGCCAGTAGTATGAGCGGGTTCTGGGAGCAGTTCTTC. Amino acids: CASSMSGFWEQFF.

This chain joins TRBV5-6 and TRBJ1-2, with 8 bases that match TRBD1. Trimming at V came to 4 bases and at J to 3 bases, leaving 8 bases not matched to a gene. Germline values: CDR1 SGHDT, CDR2 YYEEEE. This CDR3 has 15 amino acids. The CDR3 loop reads CASSPQGGMDYGYTF. The CDR3 DNA follows: TGTGCCAGCAGCCCACAGGGGGGTATGGACTATGGCTACACCTTC.

V is TRBV18 and J is TRBJ2-7; 8 nucleotides align to TRBD1. V shed 3 bases and J 0 bases; nucleotides not matched to a gene: 16. Per the germline V gene, CDR1 is KGHSH and CDR2 is LQKENI. The CDR3 has 19 amino acids. The DNA for the CDR3 is TGTGCCAGCTCACCTTTTCAGGCAGGGGGCGGATCGGGCTCCTACGAGCAGTACTTC. Residues: CASSPFQAGGGSGSYEQYF.

Worth noting for this clone: One end of the junction varies from germline; a read error may be responsible. This chain links TRBV11-3 with TRBJ1-5, with TRBD1 matching 8 bases. Germline-derived CDR1 and CDR2 are SGHNT and YENEEA. The CDR3 has 15 residues. Here the CDR3 DNA reads TGTGCCAGCAGCTCCTCTTCAGGGGGCAAGCAGCCCCAGCATTTT. It specifies CASSSSSGGKQPQHF.

V usage is TRBV5-6 and J usage is TRBJ1-5; D may be TRBD1 (5 bases). The V end lost 1 base, the J end lost 6 bases, and 11 bases lay between the germline ends. The germline V gene encodes CDR1 SGHDT and CDR2 YYEEEE. The CDR3 consists of 14 residues. In DNA form, the CDR3 reads TGTGCCAGCAGCTTGTCAGGGAGGGGTCAGCCCCAGCATTTT. Residues: CASSLSGRGQPQHF.

This rearrangement joins TRBV5-1 to TRBJ2-7; 8 bases map to TRBD1. CDR1 SGHRS and CDR2 YFSETQ come from the germline V gene. V gave up 3 bases and J gave up 0 bases; unmatched junction bases: 2. The CDR3 length is 14 residues. The CDR3 region is CASSWGQDSYEQYF. The CDR3 nucleotides read TGCGCCAGCAGCTGGGGACAGGACTCCTACGAGCAGTACTTC.

In its sample, this clone was seen once. The V call is TRBV1, the J call TRBJ2-3; the table assigns TRBD1, which was not confirmed against the DNA. TRBV1 is labeled a pseudogene. This CDR3 region has 16 residues. This CDR3 is CTSSPTGQGNSDTQYF. CDR3 DNA sequence: TGCACCAGCAGCCCGACAGGCCAGGGCAATTCAGATACGCAGTATTTT.

This chain joins TRBV28 and TRBJ2-5; TRBD2 is a possible D gene (6 bases). Trimming shortened V by 3 bases and J by 3 bases, and 11 bases separated the two germline ends. This CDR3 comprises 14 residues. CDR1 is MDHEN, CDR2 SYDVKM, per germline. CDR3 region: CASSLQAGKETQYF. CDR3 sequence (DNA): TGTGCCAGCAGTTTGCAGGCGGGGAAAGAGACCCAGTACTTC.

The chain couples TRBV11-3 to TRBJ2-7; the D gene is possibly TRBD1 (5 bases). Germline CDR1 and CDR2: SGHNT and YENEEA. The CDR3 length is 12 residues. Between the trimmed V and J ends, which lost 4 bases and 5 bases, there was a span of 9 bases. The CDR3 sequence: CASSSRQNEQYF. DNA of the CDR3: TGTGCCAGCAGCTCTCGACAGAACGAGCAGTACTTC.

This clone was observed a few times. The chain carries TRBV5-1 and TRBJ2-1, with 9 bases identical to TRBD2. The germline gives CDR1 SGHRS, CDR2 YFSETQ. The CDR3 is 15 residues long. The V and J ends lost 4 bases and 5 bases, in that order; junction bases with no gene match: 7. Written as DNA, the CDR3 is TGCGCCAGCAGCATACAAGCGGGGGGACACAATGAGCAGTTCTTC. This codes for CASSIQAGGHNEQFF.

This chain connects TRBV27 to TRBJ1-5; the D gene is possibly TRBD1 (6 bases). Trimming removed 1 base from V and 2 bases from J, with 9 bases in between. The CDR3 runs 15 residues. Per the germline V gene, CDR1 is MNHEY and CDR2 is SMNVEV (reference sequence). CDR3 DNA sequence: TGTGCCAGCAGTTTATACAGGGCGGGCAATCAGCCCCAGCATTTT. Protein: CASSLYRAGNQPQHF.

This clone was seen only a few times. The rearrangement uses TRBV10-3 and TRBJ1-2; TRBD1 is a possible D gene (5 bases). Trimming took 5 bases from V and 3 from J, leaving 13 bases between them. The CDR3 has 14 amino acids. The germline V gene encodes CDR1 ENHRY and CDR2 SYGVKD. The CDR3 bases are TGTGCCATCAGTCCCCAGTCAGGGCACTATGGCTACACCTTC. As protein: CAISPQSGHYGYTF.

The rearrangement uses TRBV28 and TRBJ1-5; D ambiguous. Between the trimmed V and J ends, which lost 4 bases and 8 bases, there was a span of 6 bases. The CDR3 contains 11 residues. The germline CDR1 and CDR2 sequences are MDHEN and SYDVKM. CDR3 residues: CASSWPEPQHF. The DNA for the CDR3 is TGTGCCAGCAGTTGGCCAGAGCCCCAGCATTTT.

V usage is TRBV5-1 and J usage is TRBJ2-2; D may be TRBD1 (5 bases). The CDR3 extends over 15 amino acids. Germline values: CDR1 SGHRS, CDR2 YFSETQ. With 4 bases removed from V and 5 bases from J, the gap between germline ends came to 15 bases. DNA of the CDR3: TGCGCCAGCAGCATCACCCAGGGAACAACCGGGGAGCTGTTTTTT. It encodes CASSITQGTTGELFF.

CDR3: CASSQDKGTGDYEQYF. In nucleotides, the CDR3 is TGCGCCAGCAGCCAAGATAAGGGGACAGGGGACTACGAGCAGTACTTC. The chain combines TRBV4-1 with TRBJ2-7; 10 bases match TRBD1. Germline V CDR1 and CDR2: MGHRA, YSYEKL. Unmatched junction bases numbered 5, after V lost 0 bases and J lost 3 bases. This CDR3 contains 16 residues.

This rearrangement joins TRBV11-2 to TRBJ1-1; 7 positions match TRBD1. This CDR3 contains 14 residues. Germline V gene lookup returns CDR1 SGHAT and CDR2 FQNNGV. Trimming took 0 bases from V and 8 from J; bases not matched to a gene: 6. The CDR3 nucleotides are TGTGCCAGCAGCTTAGATAGGGCAGGGGGAGAAGCTTTCTTT. It codes for CASSLDRAGGEAFF.